This T cell receptor (beta chain) was captured by sequencing in a study of T cell changes during pregnancy in multiple sclerosis. The V and J ends lost 5 bases and 3 bases respectively, with 11 bases between them. The CDR3 has 13 amino acids. CDR1 is GTSNPN and CDR2 is SVGIG in the germline V gene (reference sequence). The data were produced by immunoSEQ multiplex PCR, yet TCRdb's version contains in-frame clones alone and is incomplete. Of around 88,000 clones listed, 80% to 95% are singletons. J is TRBJ1-5 and V is TRBV30; the D is unclear. The source is a female donor with multiple sclerosis, enrolled in a pregnancy study. Sequencing used peripheral blood, obtained in the first trimester of pregnancy. The CDR3 nucleotides are TGTGCCTGGGGCGGGCAGTCCAATCAGCCCCAGCATTTT. This codes for CAWGGQSNQPQHF.